This T cell receptor (beta chain) was sequenced during a study of vaccination and CD4 T cells after COVID-19. Trimming removed 4 bases at V and 8 bases at J, with 14 bases between. This CDR3 has 13 amino acids. Germline V gene sequence: CDR1 MNHNS, CDR2 SASEGT. The treatment: approximately 9-day PBMC culture with coronavirus spike peptide pools or control peptides (ViraFEST assay). Scientists ran DNA taken from cultured CD4+ T cells through the Oncomine TCR Beta short-read assay for sequencing. TCRdb redid the calling of the PCR reads with MiXCR, one entry per CDR3 protein. Of about 8,500 distinct CDR3 sequences in the sample, roughly 60% were seen once. Only a few counts were recorded for this clonotype. The antigen is unknown.

The specimen sequenced was CD4+ T cells from blood, cultured in vitro. The TCR originated in a human donor who had recovered from COVID-19. V usage is TRBV6-1 and J usage is TRBJ1-2; D gene uncertain. The CDR3 nucleotides are TGTGCCAGCAGTGGCCGTACGGCAGCGGGCTACACCTTC. It codes for CASSGRTAAGYTF.